These T cell receptor beta chains were read from a single sample in a study. One entry per CDR3 protein results from TCRdb running MiXCR on the 5' RACE reads. The table has about 62,000 distinct CDR3 sequences, around 30% seen once. Sample: tumor-infiltrating naive CD4+ T cells sorted from the breast tumor. Every receptor here comes from a female donor with breast cancer. CDR3s include the opening cysteine and the closing phenylalanine or tryptophan. Fields, in order: V gene, J gene, CDR3 length, CDR3 protein.

V gene: TRBV5-1
J gene: TRBJ1-1
CDR3 length: 13
CDR3 protein: CASSLGDRGRAFF

V gene: TRBV25-1
J gene: TRBJ2-1
CDR3 length: 16
CDR3 protein: CASSDHMEGEYNEQFF

V gene: TRBV28
J gene: TRBJ1-1
CDR3 length: 12
CDR3 protein: CASSLLNTEAFF

V gene: TRBV27
J gene: TRBJ2-7
CDR3 length: 15
CDR3 protein: CASSLFSRSSYEQYF

V gene: TRBV21-1
J gene: TRBJ2-7
CDR3 length: 15
CDR3 protein: CASSKIPGPSYEQYF

V gene: TRBV19
J gene: TRBJ2-3
CDR3 length: 16
CDR3 protein: CASSPYQGRSTDTQYF

V gene: TRBV20-1
J gene: TRBJ2-3
CDR3 length: 14
CDR3 protein: CSARRGGAMDTQYF

V gene: TRBV10-3
J gene: TRBJ2-7
CDR3 length: 13
CDR3 protein: CATDSGDFDEQYF

V gene: TRBV7-2
J gene: TRBJ1-4
CDR3 length: 15
CDR3 protein: CASSLARGGGEKLFF

V gene: TRBV5-1
J gene: TRBJ1-1
CDR3 length: 16
CDR3 protein: CASSLGGQGGNTEAFF

V gene: TRBV5-1
J gene: TRBJ2-5
CDR3 length: 16
CDR3 protein: CASSLGLAGGMETQYF

V gene: TRBV6-1
J gene: TRBJ2-5
CDR3 length: 14
CDR3 protein: CASNQESWQETQYF

V gene: TRBV5-1
J gene: TRBJ2-1
CDR3 length: 15
CDR3 protein: CASSLADGRTHEQFF

V gene: TRBV7-2
J gene: TRBJ1-6
CDR3 length: 13
CDR3 protein: CASSLGNSSPLHF

V gene: TRBV11-2
J gene: TRBJ1-3
CDR3 length: 15
CDR3 protein: CASSVARTSGNTIYF

V gene: TRBV11-3
J gene: TRBJ2-5
CDR3 length: 13
CDR3 protein: CASSFTEKETQYF

V gene: TRBV5-1
J gene: TRBJ2-5
CDR3 length: 14
CDR3 protein: CASSFGRFEETQYF

V gene: TRBV6-4
J gene: TRBJ2-1
CDR3 length: 15
CDR3 protein: CASSGGGGVNNEQFF

V gene: TRBV7-2
J gene: TRBJ2-5
CDR3 length: 15
CDR3 protein: CASSFSESGQKTQYF

V gene: TRBV20-1
J gene: TRBJ2-1
CDR3 length: 14
CDR3 protein: CSARNPRTYNEQFF

V gene: TRBV20-1
J gene: TRBJ2-2
CDR3 length: 13
CDR3 protein: CSATPRFTGELFF

V gene: TRBV6-6
J gene: TRBJ1-1
CDR3 length: 13
CDR3 protein: CASGGEGGTEAFF

V gene: TRBV5-1
J gene: TRBJ2-5
CDR3 length: 12
CDR3 protein: CASSLASETQYF

V gene: TRBV29-1
J gene: TRBJ2-7
CDR3 length: 11
CDR3 protein: CSVGRAYEQYF

V gene: TRBV6-2/TRBV6-3
J gene: TRBJ1-5
CDR3 length: 15
CDR3 protein: CASSAMGRSNQPQHF

V gene: TRBV6-6
J gene: TRBJ2-7
CDR3 length: 13
CDR3 protein: CASSTGTGAEQYF

V gene: TRBV5-1
J gene: TRBJ2-3
CDR3 length: 15
CDR3 protein: CASSLAAGSGNTQYF

V gene: TRBV10-2
J gene: TRBJ1-5
CDR3 length: 13
CDR3 protein: CASSPGQGQPQHF

V gene: TRBV3-1
J gene: TRBJ1-5
CDR3 length: 16
CDR3 protein: CASSQDTGQGNQPQHF

V gene: TRBV29-1
J gene: TRBJ1-1
CDR3 length: 15
CDR3 protein: CSVGGTSGKNTEAFF

V gene: TRBV6-1
J gene: TRBJ1-6
CDR3 length: 15
CDR3 protein: CASSARDSPNSPLHF

V gene: TRBV7-9
J gene: TRBJ1-1
CDR3 length: 14
CDR3 protein: CASSSMGQSTEAFF

V gene: TRBV12-3/TRBV12-4
J gene: TRBJ2-7
CDR3 length: 17
CDR3 protein: CASSLRISRDRSYEQYF

V gene: TRBV28
J gene: TRBJ1-3
CDR3 length: 14
CDR3 protein: CASTPTGSGNTIYF

V gene: TRBV12-3/TRBV12-4
J gene: TRBJ2-1
CDR3 length: 11
CDR3 protein: CASTNLGGGFF

V gene: TRBV21-1
J gene: TRBJ2-6
CDR3 length: 18
CDR3 protein: CASSLQGDGNSGANVLTF

V gene: TRBV4-2
J gene: TRBJ2-7
CDR3 length: 16
CDR3 protein: CASSQEEQGGSYEQYF

V gene: TRBV6-2/TRBV6-3
J gene: TRBJ2-7
CDR3 length: 12
CDR3 protein: CASSVVAYEQYF

V gene: TRBV5-1
J gene: TRBJ1-6
CDR3 length: 14
CDR3 protein: CASSDGIQGSPLHF

V gene: TRBV12-3/TRBV12-4
J gene: TRBJ1-1
CDR3 length: 12
CDR3 protein: CASSLKKTEAFF

V gene: TRBV20-1
J gene: TRBJ1-2
CDR3 length: 12
CDR3 protein: CSATEDDYGYTF

V gene: TRBV12-3/TRBV12-4
J gene: TRBJ1-5
CDR3 length: 14
CDR3 protein: CASSFGDRDQPQHF

V gene: TRBV5-1
J gene: TRBJ1-2
CDR3 length: 13
CDR3 protein: CASSFGAGTGYTF

V gene: TRBV12-3/TRBV12-4
J gene: TRBJ1-5
CDR3 length: 13
CDR3 protein: CASSLNNNQPQHF

V gene: TRBV7-9
J gene: TRBJ1-2
CDR3 length: 13
CDR3 protein: CASSLEQSRGYTF

V gene: TRBV7-9
J gene: TRBJ2-1
CDR3 length: 13
CDR3 protein: CASSPTSCNEQFF

V gene: TRBV29-1
J gene: TRBJ2-3
CDR3 length: 14
CDR3 protein: CSVEGGLVRDTQYF

V gene: TRBV5-1
J gene: TRBJ1-5
CDR3 length: 14
CDR3 protein: CASSLGGPHQPQHF

V gene: TRBV6-5
J gene: TRBJ1-2
CDR3 length: 15
CDR3 protein: CASSLRRTDHYGYTF

V gene: TRBV7-2
J gene: TRBJ2-1
CDR3 length: 14
CDR3 protein: CASSYRGMRDEQFF

V gene: TRBV9
J gene: TRBJ2-2
CDR3 length: 15
CDR3 protein: CASSGTSAYTGELFF

V gene: TRBV2
J gene: TRBJ2-4
CDR3 length: 13
CDR3 protein: CASSERRDGIQYF

V gene: TRBV20-1
J gene: TRBJ1-2
CDR3 length: 14
CDR3 protein: CSARDSRTNYGYTF

V gene: TRBV7-2
J gene: TRBJ2-7
CDR3 length: 16
CDR3 protein: CASSPKSLATNYEQYF

V gene: TRBV4-2
J gene: TRBJ1-5
CDR3 length: 15
CDR3 protein: CASSQQGQREQPQHF

V gene: TRBV7-9
J gene: TRBJ2-3
CDR3 length: 13
CDR3 protein: CASSLRLEVTQYF

V gene: TRBV11-2
J gene: TRBJ2-3
CDR3 length: 16
CDR3 protein: CASSLATSGSKPPQYF

V gene: TRBV20-1
J gene: TRBJ2-2
CDR3 length: 16
CDR3 protein: CSAARMTGTITGELFF

V gene: TRBV27
J gene: TRBJ2-1
CDR3 length: 14
CDR3 protein: CANRKRESHNEQFF

V gene: TRBV7-2
J gene: TRBJ2-7
CDR3 length: 14
CDR3 protein: CASSLQAGANEQYF